This TCR beta chain originates from a study of blood T cells in healthy people across ages. Deletions cut 5 bases from V and 0 bases from J, with 14 bases between. The germline V gene encodes CDR1 ENHRY and CDR2 SYGVKD. CDR3 length equals 16 residues. PBMCs were isolated at a quantity of at least 7 million per sample. Combining a sample-barcoded 5' primer with a J-beta primer mix, a second PCR ran for 7 to 11 cycles. Each cDNA molecule carried a tag from a template-switch adaptor that contained 12 random nucleotides. One entry per CDR3 protein, called by TCRdb with MiXCR from the 5' RACE reads. Counted here are about 1,400,000 distinct CDR3 sequences, roughly 45% occurring once; the ten biggest clones make up 6.5% to 10%. Study-level results: Versus aged donors, long-lived donors had higher diversity and more naive CD4+ cells.

Concerning this clonotype: Its cognate antigen is unknown.

The rearrangement links TRBV10-3 to TRBJ1-5; possible D gene TRBD1, 6 bases. The specimen sequenced was blood. The TCR comes from a woman aged 18-30 years in good health. The CDR3 sequence is CAISLRGGDSNQPQHF. The CDR3, as DNA: TGTGCCATCAGTCTCCGAGGGGGGGATAGCAATCAGCCCCAGCATTTT.